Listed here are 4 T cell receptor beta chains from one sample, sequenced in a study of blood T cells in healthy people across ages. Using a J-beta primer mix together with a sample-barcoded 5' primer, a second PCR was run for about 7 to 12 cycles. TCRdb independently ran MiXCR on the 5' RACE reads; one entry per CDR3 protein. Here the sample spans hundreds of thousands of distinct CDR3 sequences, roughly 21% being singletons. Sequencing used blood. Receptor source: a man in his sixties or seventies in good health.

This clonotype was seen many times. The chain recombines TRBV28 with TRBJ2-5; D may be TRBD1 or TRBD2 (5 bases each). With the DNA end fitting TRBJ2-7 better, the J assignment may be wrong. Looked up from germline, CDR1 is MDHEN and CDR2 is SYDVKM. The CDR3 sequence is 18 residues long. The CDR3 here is CASSHPTILRGEYYEQYF. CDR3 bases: TGTGCCAGCAGCCATCCTACAATCCTTAGAGGGGAATACTACGAGCAGTACTTC.

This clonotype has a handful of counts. CDR3 in amino acids: CASSLGGGDDEQYF. Here the CDR3 DNA reads TGTGCCAGCAGCTTAGGCGGAGGGGACGACGAGCAGTACTTC. V gene TRBV7-3 combines with J gene TRBJ2-7; D is possibly TRBD2 (6 bases). The CDR3 contains 14 residues. CDR1 is SGHTA and CDR2 is FQGTGA in the germline V gene. With 2 bases removed from V and 5 bases from J, the gap between germline ends came to 13 bases.

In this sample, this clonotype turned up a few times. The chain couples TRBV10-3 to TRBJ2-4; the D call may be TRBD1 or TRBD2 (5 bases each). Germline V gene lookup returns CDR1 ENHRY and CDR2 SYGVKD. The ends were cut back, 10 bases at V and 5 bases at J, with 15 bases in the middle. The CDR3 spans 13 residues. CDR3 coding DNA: TGTGCCACTCTGGACGGGACCGAAAACATTCAGTACTTC. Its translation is CATLDGTENIQYF.

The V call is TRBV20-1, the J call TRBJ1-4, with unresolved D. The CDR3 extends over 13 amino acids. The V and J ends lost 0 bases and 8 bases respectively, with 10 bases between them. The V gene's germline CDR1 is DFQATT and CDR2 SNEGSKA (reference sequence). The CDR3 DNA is TGCAGTGCTAGAGACCCGAACTTGGAAAAACTGTTTTTT. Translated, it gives CSARDPNLEKLFF.